Following are 21 T cell receptor beta chains from one sample sequenced in a study of blood T cells in healthy people across ages. The use of a sample-barcoded 5' primer and a J-beta primer mix characterized a second PCR of about 6 to 12 cycles. One entry per CDR3 protein results from TCRdb running MiXCR on the 5' RACE reads. The sample lists some 1,500,000 distinct CDR3 sequences, under 55% occurring once. Sequences were obtained from blood. The receptors stem from a young woman in good health.

This rearrangement joins TRBV7-2 to TRBJ1-1, with no clear D. The CDR3 loop spans 14 amino acids. Trimming pared 5 bases from V and 2 bases from J, leaving 12 bases between. Germline CDR1 and CDR2: SGHTA and FQGNSA. CDR3 amino acids: CASSGPRRNTEAFF. CDR3 coding DNA: TGTGCCAGCAGCGGGCCCCGGCGAAACACTGAAGCTTTCTTT.

This clonotype was seen more than once but under ten times. The CDR3 region is CASSTRNMNTGELFF. In DNA, the CDR3 is TGTGCCAGCAGTACCAGGAATATGAACACCGGGGAGCTGTTTTTT. This sequence joins TRBV6-2 or TRBV6-3 and TRBJ2-2; D not certain. This CDR3 has 15 amino acids. Per the germline V gene, CDR1 is MNHEY and CDR2 is SVGEGT. The V end was cut by 5 bases, the J end by 1 base, with 11 bases between.

The chain has TRBV29-1 and TRBJ2-5; the match to TRBD1 covers 7 bases. This CDR3 contains 13 residues. Losses at the gene ends were 6 bases for V and 2 bases for J; bases not matched to a gene: 6. CDR1 is SQVTM, CDR2 ANQGSEA, per germline. In DNA, the CDR3 is TGCAGCGTCCTGGGACAGTTACAAGAGACCCAGTACTTC. Amino acid sequence: CSVLGQLQETQYF. The full variable domain, its missing parts supplied by reference TRBV29-1 and TRBJ2-5, is SAVISQKPSRDICQRGTSLTIQCQVDSQVTMMFWYRQQPGQSLTLIATANQGSEATYESGFVIDKFPISRPNLTFSTLTVSNMSPEDSSIYLCSVLGQLQETQYFGPGTRLLVL.

The sample holds a few counts of this clonotype. The CDR3 DNA is TGTGCCAGCAGCGTAGCTTCTAGCAGACTCTACAATGAGCAGTTCTTC. It is translated as CASSVASSRLYNEQFF. The gene calls are TRBV9 and TRBJ2-1; weak D call: TRBD2 (5 bases). CDR1 SGDLS and CDR2 YYNGEE come from the germline V gene. V lost 0 bases, J lost 3 bases, and 13 bases lay in between. The length of the CDR3 is 16 residues. The full variable domain, in which reference TRBV9 and TRBJ2-1 provide the parts outside the CDR3, is DSGVTQTPKHLITATGQRVTLRCSPRSGDLSVYWYQQSLDQGLQFLIQYYNGEERAKGNILERFSAQQFPDLHSELNLSSLELGDSALYFCASSVASSRLYNEQFFGPGTRLTVL.

This clonotype turned up a few times. V and J are TRBV7-2 and TRBJ2-7; no definite D call. CDR1 is SGHTA, CDR2 FQGNSA, per germline. The CDR3 loop spans 14 amino acids. V was pared by 2 bases and J by 2 bases, with 10 bases between. DNA for the CDR3: TGTGCCAGCAGCTTAAGTCCACTCACCTACGAGCAGTACTTC. Protein: CASSLSPLTYEQYF. The complete variable domain, with remaining parts taken from reference TRBV7-2 and TRBJ2-7, reads GAGVSQSPSNKVTEKGKDVELRCDPISGHTALYWYRQSLGQGLEFLIYFQGNSAPDKSGLPSDRFSAERTGGSVSTLTIQRTQQEDSAVYLCASSLSPLTYEQYFGPGTRLTVT.

This sequence joins TRBV2 and TRBJ2-7; D is ambiguous. The assigned J gene may be wrong: the sequence end matches TRBJ2-4 better. This CDR3 spans 14 amino acids. Germline loops: CDR1 SNHLY, CDR2 FYNNEI. This chain's CDR3 is CASSEDRAGYIQYF. The CDR3 bases are TGTGCCAGCAGTGAAGACCGGGCAGGATACATTCAGTACTTC.

The V and J genes are TRBV20-1 and TRBJ2-7, with 9 bases fitting TRBD2. Germline assignment: CDR1 DFQATT and CDR2 SNEGSKA (reference sequence). J lost 0 bases, V lost 5 bases, and 5 bases had no gene match. There are 14 residues in the CDR3. The CDR3 DNA is TGCAGTGCTTTTAGCGGGGGCTACTCCTACGAGCAGTACTTC. Translating it yields CSAFSGGYSYEQYF.

This sequence joins TRBV6-2 or TRBV6-3 and TRBJ1-5; 7 positions agree with TRBD1. The germline V gene encodes CDR1 MNHEY and CDR2 SVGEGT. The CDR3 has 14 amino acids. The V segment lost 8 bases and the J segment 2 bases; nucleotides outside the gene matches: 6. The CDR3, as DNA: TGTGCCAGCGGAACGGGACAGCGCAATCAGCCCCAGCATTTT. This sequence encodes CASGTGQRNQPQHF.

A few counts support this clonotype. This sequence joins TRBV12-3 or TRBV12-4 and TRBJ1-2; 8 bases align to TRBD1. V was pared by 4 bases and J by 7 bases, with 11 bases of the junction left unmatched. The CDR3 has 15 amino acids. The DNA of the CDR3 is TGTGCCAGCAGTTCTCCGACAGGGGAGGTCTCTGGCTACACCTTC. It translates to CASSSPTGEVSGYTF.

The chain carries TRBV13 and TRBJ1-2; D remains unclear. CDR1 and CDR2 from the germline V gene are PRHDT and FYEKMQ (reference sequence). The length of the CDR3 is 15 residues. V was pared by 4 bases and J by 5 bases, with 17 bases between. The CDR3 region is CASSSHPASYYGYTF. The CDR3 coding sequence is TGTGCCAGCAGCTCCCACCCGGCCTCGTATTATGGCTACACCTTC.

This clonotype appeared a single time. V gene TRBV27 combines with J gene TRBJ2-7; no reliable D call. CDR1 and CDR2 (germline): MNHEY, SMNVEV (reference sequence). Trimming took 0 bases from V and 7 from J, leaving 19 bases between them. The CDR3 contains 16 residues. Here the CDR3 reads CASSLSGQLGYNEQYF. In nucleotides, the CDR3 is TGTGCCAGCAGTTTATCGGGCCAACTTGGGTACAATGAGCAGTACTTC.

A few counts support this clonotype. The chain employs TRBV7-2 and TRBJ1-4; 10 nucleotides line up with TRBD1. This CDR3 is built from 13 residues. V gave up 4 bases and J gave up 10 bases; unmatched junction bases: 3. Per germline, CDR1 SGHTA and CDR2 FQGNSA. As DNA, the CDR3 is TGTGCCAGCAGCTCCAGGGACAGGGGAAAACTGTTTTTT. This translates into CASSSRDRGKLFF.

Written as DNA, the CDR3 is TGTGCCAGCAGCCAGGGACTTAAATACGAGCAGTACTTC. Amino acids: CASSQGLKYEQYF. The chain is built from TRBV3-1 and TRBJ2-4, with D possibly being TRBD2 (6 bases). The J call may not be correct, given that the DNA end is closer to TRBJ2-7. Germline V gives CDR1 LGHDT, CDR2 YNNKEL (reference sequence). This CDR3 is built from 13 residues.

On this clonotype: One end of the junction varies from germline; a read error may be responsible. The chain couples TRBV2 to TRBJ2-5, with D possibly being TRBD1 (5 bases). The CDR3 is 10 residues long. In germline, CDR1 is SNHLY, CDR2 FYNNEI. Here the CDR3 reads CTSREGPQYF. Written as DNA, the CDR3 is TGTACCAGCAGGGAAGGGCCCCAGTACTTC.

V gene TRBV20-1 combines with J gene TRBJ2-3; 12 positions match TRBD2. CDR1 is DFQATT and CDR2 is SNEGSKA in the germline V gene (reference sequence). The ends lost 6 bases at V and 5 bases at J; junction bases unmatched: 9. This CDR3 has 15 amino acids. The CDR3 region is CSAPRLAGDLDTQYF. In DNA, the CDR3 is TGCAGTGCACCACGACTAGCGGGGGACCTAGATACGCAGTATTTT.

This clonotype has more than one count but fewer than ten. This rearrangement joins TRBV15 to TRBJ2-7, with 7 positions matching TRBD1. The CDR3 extends over 13 amino acids. Looked up from germline, CDR1 is LNHNV and CDR2 is YYDKDF (reference sequence). After removal of 4 bases from V and 5 bases from J, the junction contained 5 bases not matched to a gene. The CDR3 DNA reads TGTGCCACCAGCACATACAGGGGAAACGAGCAGTACTTC. The encoded protein is CATSTYRGNEQYF. The variable domain in full, completed from reference TRBV15 and TRBJ2-7, reads DAMVIQNPRYQVTQFGKPVTLSCSQTLNHNVMYWYQQKSSQAPKLLFHYYDKDFNNEADTPDNFQSRRPNTSFCFLDIRSPGLGDTAMYLCATSTYRGNEQYFGPGTRLTVT.

This clonotype was found a few times. One junction end does not reproduce the germline sequence, and a read error may be involved. This sequence joins TRBV3-1 and TRBJ1-5; D gene ambiguous. CDR1 and CDR2 (germline): LGHDT, YNNKEL (reference sequence). The CDR3 contains 13 residues. As DNA, the CDR3 is TGCGCCAGCAGCCAAGCGGGGAATCAGCCCCAGCATTTT. Encoded protein: CASSQAGNQPQHF.

The chain joins TRBV12-3 or TRBV12-4 to TRBJ1-3; D gene ambiguous. This CDR3 is 12 amino acids long. With 6 bases removed from V and 2 bases from J, the gap between germline ends came to 5 bases. The CDR3: CASSLTGNTIYF. For the CDR3, the DNA is TGTGCCAGCAGCTTAACTGGAAACACCATATATTTT.

The V gene is TRBV10-3, the J gene TRBJ1-4, with D possibly TRBD1 on 6 matching bases. The ends were cut back, 6 bases at V and 8 bases at J, with 13 bases in the middle. This CDR3 has 13 residues. Per the germline V gene, CDR1 is ENHRY and CDR2 is SYGVKD. The CDR3 DNA is TGTGCCATCAGGGAGGGGGGCGAGGAAAAACTGTTTTTT. Amino acid sequence: CAIREGGEEKLFF.

The chain joins TRBV12-5 to TRBJ1-1, with D possibly being TRBD1 (5 bases). The V end lost 1 base, the J end lost 1 base, and 13 bases lay between the germline ends. Germline CDR1 is LGHNT and CDR2 is FRNRAP. The CDR3 sequence is 16 residues long. The CDR3 coding sequence is TGTGCTAGTGGTTTGGACCCGACAGCTACGAACACTGAAGCTTTCTTT. Its protein product is CASGLDPTATNTEAFF.

On this clonotype: One end of the junction varies from germline; a read error may be responsible. This chain links TRBV6-5 with TRBJ2-5; 8 bases align to TRBD1. The V gene's germline CDR1 is MNHEY and CDR2 SVGAGI. The CDR3 runs 14 residues. The CDR3 protein is CASSGTGGSETRYF. CDR3 coding DNA: TGTGCCAGCAGCGGAACAGGGGGTTCAGAGACCCGGTACTTC.